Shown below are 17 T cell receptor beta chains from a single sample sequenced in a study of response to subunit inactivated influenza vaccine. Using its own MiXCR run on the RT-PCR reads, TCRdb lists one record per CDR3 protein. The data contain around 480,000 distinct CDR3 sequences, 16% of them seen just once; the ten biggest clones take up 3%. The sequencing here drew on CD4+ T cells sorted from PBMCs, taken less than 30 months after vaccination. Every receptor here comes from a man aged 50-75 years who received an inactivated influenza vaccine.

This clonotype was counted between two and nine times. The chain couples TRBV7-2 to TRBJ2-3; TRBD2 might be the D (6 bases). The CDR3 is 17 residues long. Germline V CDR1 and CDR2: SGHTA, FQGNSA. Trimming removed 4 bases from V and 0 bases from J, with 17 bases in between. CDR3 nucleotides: TGTGCCAGCAGCTCGGAGGGGTGGGGCTCGAGCACAGATACGCAGTATTTT. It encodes CASSSEGWGSSTDTQYF.

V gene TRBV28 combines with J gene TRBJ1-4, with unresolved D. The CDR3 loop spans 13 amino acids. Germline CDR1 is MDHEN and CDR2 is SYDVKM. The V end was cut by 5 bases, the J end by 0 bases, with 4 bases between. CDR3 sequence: CASSEATNEKLFF. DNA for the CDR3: TGTGCCAGCAGTGAGGCAACTAATGAAAAACTGTTTTTT.

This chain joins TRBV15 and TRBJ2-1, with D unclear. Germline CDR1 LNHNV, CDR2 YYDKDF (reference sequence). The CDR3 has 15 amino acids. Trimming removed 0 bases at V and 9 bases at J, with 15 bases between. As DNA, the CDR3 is TGTGCCACCAGCAGAGATCTCATGGAAGTTCTTGAGCAGTTCTTC. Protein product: CATSRDLMEVLEQFF.

CDR3 protein: CASSNGGFDEQYF. CDR3 coding DNA: TGTGCCAGCAGTAACGGGGGTTTCGACGAGCAGTACTTC. This sequence joins TRBV28 and TRBJ2-7; possible D gene TRBD2, 6 bases. CDR1 MDHEN and CDR2 SYDVKM come from the germline V gene. There are 13 residues in the CDR3. With 5 bases removed from V and 5 bases from J, the gap between germline ends came to 13 bases.

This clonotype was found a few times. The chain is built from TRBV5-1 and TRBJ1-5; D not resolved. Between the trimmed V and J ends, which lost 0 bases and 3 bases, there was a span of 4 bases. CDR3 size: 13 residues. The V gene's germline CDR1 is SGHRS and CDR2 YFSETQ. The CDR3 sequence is CASSLGDNQPQHF. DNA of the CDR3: TGCGCCAGCAGCTTGGGGGACAATCAGCCCCAGCATTTT.

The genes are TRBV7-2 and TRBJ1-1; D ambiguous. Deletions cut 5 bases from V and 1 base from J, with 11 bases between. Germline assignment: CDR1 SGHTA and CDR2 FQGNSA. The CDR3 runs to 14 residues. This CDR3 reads CASSLLTRNTEAFF. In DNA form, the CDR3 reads TGTGCCAGCAGCCTACTGACTCGGAACACTGAAGCTTTCTTT.

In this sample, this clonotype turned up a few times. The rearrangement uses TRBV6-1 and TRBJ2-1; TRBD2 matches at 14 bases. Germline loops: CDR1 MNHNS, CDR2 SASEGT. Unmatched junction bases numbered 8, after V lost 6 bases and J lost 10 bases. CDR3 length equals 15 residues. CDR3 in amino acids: CASSFGTSGSFEQFF. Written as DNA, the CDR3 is TGTGCCAGCAGCTTCGGGACTAGCGGGAGTTTCGAGCAGTTCTTC.

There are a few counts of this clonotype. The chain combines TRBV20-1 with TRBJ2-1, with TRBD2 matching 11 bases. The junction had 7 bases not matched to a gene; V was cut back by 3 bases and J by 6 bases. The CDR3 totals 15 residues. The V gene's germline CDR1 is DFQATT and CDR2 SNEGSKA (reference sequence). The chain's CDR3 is CSASRLSGGANEQFF. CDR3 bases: TGCAGTGCTAGTAGGCTTAGCGGGGGGGCCAATGAGCAGTTCTTC.

As DNA, the CDR3 is TGTGCCAGCAGTTACGGGGTAGCGGGGGGAAATGAGCAGTTCTTC. Its protein product is CASSYGVAGGNEQFF. This chain links TRBV6-2 or TRBV6-3 with TRBJ2-1; TRBD2 agrees at 10 bases. The CDR3 length is 15 residues. The V segment lost 2 bases and the J segment 7 bases; nucleotides outside the gene matches: 5. CDR1 is MNHEY and CDR2 is SVGEGT in the germline V gene.

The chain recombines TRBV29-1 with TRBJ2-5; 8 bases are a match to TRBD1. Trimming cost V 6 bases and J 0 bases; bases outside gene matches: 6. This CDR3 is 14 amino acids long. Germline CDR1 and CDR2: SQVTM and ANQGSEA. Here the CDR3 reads CSVPGQANQETQYF. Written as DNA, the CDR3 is TGCAGCGTACCGGGACAGGCGAACCAAGAGACCCAGTACTTC.

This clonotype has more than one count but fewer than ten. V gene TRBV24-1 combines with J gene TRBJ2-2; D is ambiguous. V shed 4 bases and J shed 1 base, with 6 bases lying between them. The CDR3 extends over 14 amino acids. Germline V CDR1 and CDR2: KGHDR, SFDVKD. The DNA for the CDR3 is TGTGCCACCAGTGACCCCCGGAACACCGGGGAGCTGTTTTTT. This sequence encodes CATSDPRNTGELFF.

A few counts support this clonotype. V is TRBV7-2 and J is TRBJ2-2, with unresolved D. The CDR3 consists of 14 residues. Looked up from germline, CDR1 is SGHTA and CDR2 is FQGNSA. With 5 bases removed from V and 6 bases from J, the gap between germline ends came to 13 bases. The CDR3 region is CASSTRPGSGELFF. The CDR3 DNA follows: TGTGCCAGCAGCACAAGACCAGGTTCCGGGGAGCTGTTTTTT.

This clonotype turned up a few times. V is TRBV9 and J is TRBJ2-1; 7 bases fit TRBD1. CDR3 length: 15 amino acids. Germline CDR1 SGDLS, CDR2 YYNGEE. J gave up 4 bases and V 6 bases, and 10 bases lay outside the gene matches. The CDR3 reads CASTLSGTEYNEQFF. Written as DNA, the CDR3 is TGTGCCAGCACCCTGTCCGGGACAGAGTACAATGAGCAGTTCTTC.

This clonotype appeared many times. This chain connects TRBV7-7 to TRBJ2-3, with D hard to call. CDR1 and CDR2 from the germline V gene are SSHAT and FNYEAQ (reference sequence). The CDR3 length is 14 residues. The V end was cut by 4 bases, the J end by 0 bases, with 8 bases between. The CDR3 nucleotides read TGTGCCAGCAGCTCCCCTGGGAGCACAGATACGCAGTATTTT. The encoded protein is CASSSPGSTDTQYF.

The CDR3 bases are TGCGCCAGCAGCTTGGGAGCGAATGGGGATGAGCAGTTCTTC. This sequence encodes CASSLGANGDEQFF. The chain is built from TRBV5-1 and TRBJ2-1; no reliable D call. From germline, CDR1 is SGHRS and CDR2 YFSETQ. The CDR3 has 14 residues. Trimming took 0 bases from V and 8 from J, leaving 12 bases between them.

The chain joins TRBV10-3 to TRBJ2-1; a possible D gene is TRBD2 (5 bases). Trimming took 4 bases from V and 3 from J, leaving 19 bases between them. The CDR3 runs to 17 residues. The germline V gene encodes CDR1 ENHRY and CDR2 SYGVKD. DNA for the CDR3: TGTGCCATCAGTGGTGTAGGTTCCGGGAATCACTACAATGAGCAGTTCTTC. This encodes CAISGVGSGNHYNEQFF.

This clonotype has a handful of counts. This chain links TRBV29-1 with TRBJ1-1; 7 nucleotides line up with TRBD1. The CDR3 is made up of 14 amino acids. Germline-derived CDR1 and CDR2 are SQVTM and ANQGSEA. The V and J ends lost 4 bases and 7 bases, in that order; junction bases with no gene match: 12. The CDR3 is CSVGGRQGVYEAFF. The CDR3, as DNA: TGCAGCGTTGGGGGTCGGCAGGGGGTATATGAAGCTTTCTTT.